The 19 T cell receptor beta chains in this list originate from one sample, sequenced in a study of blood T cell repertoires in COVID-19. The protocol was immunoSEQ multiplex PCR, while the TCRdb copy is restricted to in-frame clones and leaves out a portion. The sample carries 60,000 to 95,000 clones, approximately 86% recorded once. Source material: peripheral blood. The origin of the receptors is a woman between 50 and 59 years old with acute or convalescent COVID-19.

The DNA of the CDR3 is TGTGCCAGCAGCCAAGGGATCCTAGCGGGGCCTCAAGAGACCCAGTACTTC. Translated: CASSQGILAGPQETQYF. V is TRBV3-1 (or the pseudogene TRBV3-2) and J is TRBJ2-5; TRBD2 aligns across 9 bases. The J segment lost 2 bases and the V segment lost 1 base, leaving 8 bases of the junction unmatched. The CDR3 sequence is 17 residues long. Germline V gives CDR1 LGHDT, CDR2 YNNKEL (reference sequence).

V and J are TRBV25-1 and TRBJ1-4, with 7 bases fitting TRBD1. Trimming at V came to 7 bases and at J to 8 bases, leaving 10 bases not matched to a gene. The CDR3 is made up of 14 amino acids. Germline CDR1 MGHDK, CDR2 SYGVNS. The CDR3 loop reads CASTPRGLDEKLFF. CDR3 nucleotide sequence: TGTGCCAGCACACCCAGGGGGTTGGACGAAAAACTGTTTTTT.

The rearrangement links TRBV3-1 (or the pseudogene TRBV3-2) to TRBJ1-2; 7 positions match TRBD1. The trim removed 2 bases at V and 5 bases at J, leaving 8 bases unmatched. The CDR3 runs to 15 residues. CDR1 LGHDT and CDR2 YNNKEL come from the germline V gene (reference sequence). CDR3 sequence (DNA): TGTGCCAGCAGCCAATCCGGGACAGCGCAATATGGCTACACCTTC. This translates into CASSQSGTAQYGYTF.

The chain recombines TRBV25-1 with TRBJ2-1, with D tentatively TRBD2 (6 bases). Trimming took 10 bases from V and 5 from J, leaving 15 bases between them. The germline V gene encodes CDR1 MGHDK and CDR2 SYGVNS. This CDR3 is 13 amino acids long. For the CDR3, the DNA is TGTGCCACAAAGGGCACGGGGGACAATGAGCAGTTCTTC. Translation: CATKGTGDNEQFF.

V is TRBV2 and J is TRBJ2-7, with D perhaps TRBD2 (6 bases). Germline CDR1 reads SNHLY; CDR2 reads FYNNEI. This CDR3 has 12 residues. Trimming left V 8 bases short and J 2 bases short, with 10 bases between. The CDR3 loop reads CASSGEAYEQYF. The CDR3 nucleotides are TGTGCCAGCTCTGGGGAGGCCTACGAGCAGTACTTC.

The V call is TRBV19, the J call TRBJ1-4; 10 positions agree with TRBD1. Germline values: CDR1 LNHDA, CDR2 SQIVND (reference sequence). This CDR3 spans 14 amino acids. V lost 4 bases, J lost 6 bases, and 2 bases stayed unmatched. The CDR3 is CASSKTGGDEKLFF. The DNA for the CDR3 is TGTGCCAGTAGTAAGACAGGGGGCGATGAAAAACTGTTTTTT. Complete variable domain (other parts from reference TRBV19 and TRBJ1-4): DGGITQSPKYLFRKEGQNVTLSCEQNLNHDAMYWYRQDPGQGLRLIYYSQIVNDFQKGDIAEGYSVSREKKESFPLTVTSAQKNPTAFYLCASSKTGGDEKLFFGSGTQLSVL.

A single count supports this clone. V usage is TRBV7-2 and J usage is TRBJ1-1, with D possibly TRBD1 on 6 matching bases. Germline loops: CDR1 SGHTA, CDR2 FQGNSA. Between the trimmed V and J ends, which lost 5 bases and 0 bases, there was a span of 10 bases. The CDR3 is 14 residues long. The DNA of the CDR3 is TGTGCCAGCAGCCCCGGACAGTTGAACACTGAAGCTTTCTTT. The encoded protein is CASSPGQLNTEAFF.

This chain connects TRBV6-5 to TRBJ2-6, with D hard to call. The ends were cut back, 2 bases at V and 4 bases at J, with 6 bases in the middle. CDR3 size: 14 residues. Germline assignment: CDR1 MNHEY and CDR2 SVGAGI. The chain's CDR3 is CASSYMLGANVLTF. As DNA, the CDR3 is TGTGCCAGCAGTTACATGTTAGGGGCCAACGTCCTGACTTTC.

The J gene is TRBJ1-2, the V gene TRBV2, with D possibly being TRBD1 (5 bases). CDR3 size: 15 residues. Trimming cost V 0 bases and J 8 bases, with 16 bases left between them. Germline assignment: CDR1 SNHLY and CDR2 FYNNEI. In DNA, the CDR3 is TGTGCCAGCAGTGAAGCCTTGGGGGGACGGGGAGGCTACACCTTC. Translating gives CASSEALGGRGGYTF.

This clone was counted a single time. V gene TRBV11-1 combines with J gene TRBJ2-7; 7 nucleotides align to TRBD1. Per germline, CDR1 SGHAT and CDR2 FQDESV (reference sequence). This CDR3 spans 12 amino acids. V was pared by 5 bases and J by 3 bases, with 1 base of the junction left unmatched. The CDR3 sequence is CASSGQDYEQYF. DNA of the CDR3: TGTGCCAGCAGCGGACAGGACTACGAGCAGTACTTC.

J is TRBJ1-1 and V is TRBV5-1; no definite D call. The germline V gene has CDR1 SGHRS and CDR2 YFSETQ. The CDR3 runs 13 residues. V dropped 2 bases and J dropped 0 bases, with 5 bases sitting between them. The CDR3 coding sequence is TGCGCCAGCAGCTTAGCGGTGAACACTGAAGCTTTCTTT. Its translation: CASSLAVNTEAFF.

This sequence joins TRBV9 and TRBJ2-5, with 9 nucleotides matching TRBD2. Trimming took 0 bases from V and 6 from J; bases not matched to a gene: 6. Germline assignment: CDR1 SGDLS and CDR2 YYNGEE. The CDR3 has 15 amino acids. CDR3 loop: CASSVGGGARQTQYF. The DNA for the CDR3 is TGTGCCAGCAGCGTAGGCGGGGGGGCCCGACAGACCCAGTACTTC. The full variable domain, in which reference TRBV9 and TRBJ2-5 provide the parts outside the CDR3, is DSGVTQTPKHLITATGQRVTLRCSPRSGDLSVYWYQQSLDQGLQFLIQYYNGEERAKGNILERFSAQQFPDLHSELNLSSLELGDSALYFCASSVGGGARQTQYFGPGTRLLVL.

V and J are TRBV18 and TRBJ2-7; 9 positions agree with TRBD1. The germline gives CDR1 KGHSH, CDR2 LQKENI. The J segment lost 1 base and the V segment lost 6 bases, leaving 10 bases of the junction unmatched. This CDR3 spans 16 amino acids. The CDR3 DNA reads TGTGCCAGCTCCCCCGCCGGGACAGGGTTTTCCTACGAGCAGTACTTC. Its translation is CASSPAGTGFSYEQYF.

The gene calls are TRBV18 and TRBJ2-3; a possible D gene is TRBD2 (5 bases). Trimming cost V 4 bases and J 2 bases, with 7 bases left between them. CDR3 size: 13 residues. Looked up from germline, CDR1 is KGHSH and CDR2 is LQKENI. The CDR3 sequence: CASSLDYTDTQYF. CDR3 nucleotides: TGTGCCAGCTCACTCGACTACACAGATACGCAGTATTTT.

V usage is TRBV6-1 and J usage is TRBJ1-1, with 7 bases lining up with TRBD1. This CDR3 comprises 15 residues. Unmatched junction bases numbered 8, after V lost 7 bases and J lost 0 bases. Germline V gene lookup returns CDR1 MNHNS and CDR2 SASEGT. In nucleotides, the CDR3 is TGTGCCAGCACCCTATCACAGGGGATGAACACTGAAGCTTTCTTT. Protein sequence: CASTLSQGMNTEAFF.

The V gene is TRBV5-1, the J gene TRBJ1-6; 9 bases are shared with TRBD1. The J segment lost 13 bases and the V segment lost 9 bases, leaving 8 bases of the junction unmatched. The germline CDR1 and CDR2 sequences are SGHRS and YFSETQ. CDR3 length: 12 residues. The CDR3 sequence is CATRPDRGPLHF. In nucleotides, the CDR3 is TGCGCCACCCGACCGGACAGGGGTCCCCTCCACTTT.

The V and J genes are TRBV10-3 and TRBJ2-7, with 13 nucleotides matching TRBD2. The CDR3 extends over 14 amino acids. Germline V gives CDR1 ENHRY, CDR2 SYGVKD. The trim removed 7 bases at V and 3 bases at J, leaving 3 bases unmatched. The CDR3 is CAITRTSGSYEQYF. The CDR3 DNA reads TGTGCCATCACCCGGACTAGCGGGAGCTACGAGCAGTACTTC.

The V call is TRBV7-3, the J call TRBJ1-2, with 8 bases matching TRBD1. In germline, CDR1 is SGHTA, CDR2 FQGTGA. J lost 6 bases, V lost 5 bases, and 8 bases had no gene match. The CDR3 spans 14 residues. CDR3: CASSPNPTGDGYTF. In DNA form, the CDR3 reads TGTGCCAGCAGCCCTAACCCGACAGGGGATGGCTACACCTTC. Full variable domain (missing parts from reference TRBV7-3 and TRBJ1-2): GAGVSQTPSNKVTEKGKYVELRCDPISGHTALYWYRQSLGQGPEFLIYFQGTGAADDSGLPNDRFFAVRPEGSVSTLKIQRTERGDSAVYLCASSPNPTGDGYTFGSGTRLTVV.

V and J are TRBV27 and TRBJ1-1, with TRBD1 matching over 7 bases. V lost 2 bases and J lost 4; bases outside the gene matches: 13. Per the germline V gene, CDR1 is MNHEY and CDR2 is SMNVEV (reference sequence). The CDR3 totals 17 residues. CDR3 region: CASSLARQGWGATEAFF. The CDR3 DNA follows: TGTGCCAGCAGTTTAGCCCGACAGGGTTGGGGTGCCACTGAAGCTTTCTTT.